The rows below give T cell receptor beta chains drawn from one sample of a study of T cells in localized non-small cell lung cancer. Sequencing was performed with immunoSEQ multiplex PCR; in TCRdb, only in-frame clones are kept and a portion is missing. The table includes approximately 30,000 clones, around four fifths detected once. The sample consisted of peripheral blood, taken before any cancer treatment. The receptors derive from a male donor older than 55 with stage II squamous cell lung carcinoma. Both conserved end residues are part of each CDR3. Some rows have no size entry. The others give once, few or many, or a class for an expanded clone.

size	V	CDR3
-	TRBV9	CASSPGVAGAGEETQYF
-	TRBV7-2	CASSLDDRYNEQFF
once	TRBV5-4	CASSAGQAAMNTEAFF
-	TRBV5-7	CASRIERADTQYF
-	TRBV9	CASSTPGLAGGRETQYF
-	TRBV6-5	CATQSTYEQYF
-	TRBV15	CATSSSGHQETQYF
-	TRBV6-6	CASRGNRGSTGELFF
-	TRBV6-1	CASSDREAQPQHF
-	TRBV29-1	CSVEDLRGATGNTIYF
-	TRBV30	CAWSVGGRNQPQHF
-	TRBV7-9	CASTVYRAMNTEAFF
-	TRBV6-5	CASSYMGTTNTEAFF
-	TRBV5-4	CASSLNAGGNYEQYF
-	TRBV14	CASSLRTDSEQFF
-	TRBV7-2	CASSLTRAGETQYF
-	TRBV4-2	CASSQDLDQPQHF
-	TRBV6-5	CASSYGDRGGYGYTF
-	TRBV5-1	CASSSTGRNNTGELFF
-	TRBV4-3	CASSQVNRGNTGELFF
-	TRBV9	CASSVGIGGGNTGELFF
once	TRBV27	CASSPLPISSYNEQFF
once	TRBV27	CASGLRDIRDEQFF
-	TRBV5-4	CASHLTGVNEKLFF
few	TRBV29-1	CSVAFPGQGVTDTQYF
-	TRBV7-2	CASSLLGQEAEKLFF
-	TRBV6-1	CASSILTGIYEQYF
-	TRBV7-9	CASSPSGTGGPYEQYF
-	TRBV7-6	CASSLANSDQFF
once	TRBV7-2	CASSFGSGGYNEQFF
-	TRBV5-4	CASSSTSGHNYEQYF
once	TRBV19	CASSPGTGVGEQYF
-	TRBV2	CASLIQLAGGGDEQFF
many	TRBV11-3	CASSLGPVGPNTEAFF
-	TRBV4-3	CASSQRVTGGRNIQYF
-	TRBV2	CASSSFVGVDNEQFF
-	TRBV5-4	CASSLQGRDQETQYF
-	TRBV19	CASSIVPGTSGRGELFF
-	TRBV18	CASSPPLAGPEQYF
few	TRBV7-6	CASSLAPTNTIYF
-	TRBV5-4	CASSEYAPGEQYF
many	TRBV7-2	CASSDNAGSNQPQHF
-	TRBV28	CASGQVSGNTIYF
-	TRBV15	CATSQGRQGNRYTF
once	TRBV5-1	CASSRSGTEKNIQYF
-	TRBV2	CASSESQGVSPLHF
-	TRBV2	CASTITQGSGANVLTF
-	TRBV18	CASSPTGLAGGDTQYF
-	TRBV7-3	CASSLRGPATLAGGPLGEQFF
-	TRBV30	CAWSVTSGLYNEQFF
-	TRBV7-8	CASSLDGTAYSTDTQYF
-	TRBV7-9	CASSLVSSVGRYFF
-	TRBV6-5	CASSYSVATGNIQYF
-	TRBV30	CAWSVVRGSYEQYF
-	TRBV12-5	CASGLEQGAYNEQFF
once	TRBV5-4	CASSAWTSGRYYNEQFF
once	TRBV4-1	CASSQVRSGGELFF
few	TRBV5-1	CASSLVGNTDTQYF
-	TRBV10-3	CAISLGQGVYEQYF